These T cell receptor beta chains were read from a single sample in a study of blood T cell repertoires in COVID-19. Profiled with immunoSEQ multiplex PCR; TCRdb holds only in-frame clones, not every one. The repertoire has about 83,000 clones, 86% of them found once; the top ten carry 22%. Sequencing used peripheral blood. Receptors were obtained from a woman of 80 years or more in a cohort sampled during active or convalescent COVID-19. Both conserved end residues are part of each CDR3. D genes are given only for firm matches. Size is stated for part of the rows, as once, few or many counts, or as a class when the clone is expanded.

J gene,V gene,clone size,D gene,CDR3 protein,CDR3 DNA
TRBJ2-1,TRBV10-2,-,-,CARGREMSSYNEQFF,TGCGCCAGGGGCAGAGAGATGAGCTCCTACAATGAGCAGTTCTTC
TRBJ2-5,TRBV6-5,-,TRBD1,CASRRTGGKETQYF,TGTGCCAGCAGGCGGACAGGGGGCAAGGAGACCCAGTACTTC
TRBJ2-2,TRBV6-1,-,-,CASSEYRDTGELFF,TGTGCCAGCAGTGAATACAGGGACACCGGGGAGCTGTTTTTT
TRBJ2-7,TRBV7-8,-,-,CASSLGQVSYEQYF,TGTGCCAGCAGCTTAGGCCAGGTGTCCTACGAGCAGTACTTC
TRBJ2-3,TRBV5-1,-,TRBD2,CASSHRLAGFTDTQYF,TGCGCCAGCAGCCACCGACTAGCGGGATTCACAGATACGCAGTATTTT
TRBJ1-2,TRBV24-1,once,-,CATSDSSPPGLLYGYTF,TGTGCCACCAGTGATAGCTCACCGCCAGGGCTCCTCTATGGCTACACCTTC
TRBJ2-2,TRBV7-9,once,TRBD2,CASSVGSTSGSPRELFF,TGTGCCAGCAGCGTAGGCAGCACTAGCGGGAGCCCCAGGGAGCTGTTTTTT
TRBJ1-5,TRBV4-1,-,-,CASSQVSQSNQPQHF,TGCGCCAGCAGCCAAGTTAGCCAGAGCAATCAGCCCCAGCATTTT
TRBJ1-5,TRBV28,-,TRBD1,CASSSGQRNQPQHF,TGTGCCAGCAGCTCGGGACAGAGAAATCAGCCCCAGCATTTT
TRBJ2-5,TRBV9,-,TRBD1,CASSSGQGAPLAQYF,TGTGCCAGCAGCAGCGGACAGGGGGCACCATTGGCCCAGTACTTC
TRBJ1-4,TRBV29-1,-,-,CSVVASEKLFF,TGCAGCGTTGTAGCCAGTGAAAAACTGTTTTTT
TRBJ2-1,TRBV3-1/TRBV3-2,-,TRBD2,CASSQVSSGLYNEQFF,TGTGCCAGCAGCCAAGTGTCTAGCGGGCTCTACAATGAGCAGTTCTTC
TRBJ2-2,TRBV5-4,-,TRBD2,CASSRAGLAGNTGELFF,TGTGCCAGCAGCCGGGCCGGGCTAGCGGGGAACACCGGGGAGCTGTTTTTT
TRBJ1-4,TRBV19,-,-,CASSRLNEKLFF,TGTGCCAGTAGTAGACTGAATGAAAAACTGTTTTTT
TRBJ2-5,TRBV19,once,-,CASSPRRARETQYF,TGTGCCAGTAGTCCCAGGCGGGCGAGAGAGACCCAGTACTTC
TRBJ1-5,TRBV27,-,TRBD1,CASPRNRGNQPQHF,TGTGCCAGCCCGAGGAACAGGGGGAATCAGCCCCAGCATTTT
TRBJ1-1,TRBV28,-,-,CASSWPGAMNTEAFF,TGTGCCAGCAGTTGGCCAGGGGCCATGAACACTGAAGCTTTCTTT
TRBJ2-1,TRBV3-1/TRBV3-2,-,-,CASSHAGMAPYNEQFF,TGTGCCAGCAGTCATGCGGGGATGGCCCCCTACAATGAGCAGTTCTTC
TRBJ2-3,TRBV3-1/TRBV3-2,-,-,CASSHLVQRSTDTQYF,TGTGCCAGCAGCCACCTGGTCCAGCGGAGCACAGATACGCAGTATTTT
TRBJ1-3,TRBV6-5,-,-,CASSRPTDSGNTVYF,TGTGCCAGCAGTCGCCCAACGGACTCTGGAAACACCGTATATTTT
TRBJ2-3,TRBV2,-,TRBD2,CVSSGREYTNTQYF,TGTGTCTCTAGCGGGAGGGAATACACGAATACGCAGTATTTT
TRBJ2-3,TRBV5-6,-,-,CASSLDSGRTDTQYF,TGTGCCAGCAGCTTGGATAGCGGACGCACAGATACGCAGTATTTT
TRBJ2-2,TRBV9,-,-,CASSAAMDTTTGELFF,TGTGCCAGCAGCGCCGCGATGGACACGACCACCGGGGAGCTGTTTTTT
TRBJ1-1,TRBV29-1,-,-,CSVQRWGRGTEAFF,TGCAGCGTTCAACGTTGGGGGCGCGGAACTGAAGCTTTCTTT
TRBJ2-2,TRBV12-5,-,-,CASGLPRGVAGELFF,TGTGCTAGTGGTTTGCCCAGGGGTGTCGCCGGGGAGCTGTTTTTT
TRBJ1-5,TRBV12-3/TRBV12-4,-,-,CASSLTGPQHF,TGTGCCAGCAGTCTAACCGGGCCCCAGCATTTT
TRBJ1-1,TRBV6-1,-,-,CASSEVAEAFF,TGTGCCAGCAGTGAAGTTGCGGAAGCTTTCTTT
TRBJ1-5,TRBV28,-,TRBD1,CASTQGRGNQPQHF,TGTGCCTCGACACAGGGGCGGGGCAATCAGCCCCAGCATTTT
TRBJ1-6,TRBV10-3,few,TRBD1,CATRGLGNSPLHF,TGTGCTACTAGGGGGCTCGGTAATTCACCCCTCCACTTT
TRBJ1-4,TRBV7-9,-,-,CASSSKGATNEKLFF,TGTGCCAGCAGTTCGAAGGGAGCAACTAATGAAAAACTGTTTTTT
TRBJ1-3,TRBV11-2,-,TRBD1,CASSLYPGTGWDSGNTIYF,TGTGCCAGCAGCTTATATCCCGGGACAGGGTGGGACTCTGGAAACACCATATATTTT
TRBJ1-2,TRBV18,-,-,CASSPPSGIDYGYTF,TGTGCCAGCTCACCACCATCCGGGATCGACTATGGCTACACCTTC
TRBJ1-2,TRBV19,-,-,CASTSLRGYTF,TGTGCCAGTACCTCTCTGAGGGGCTACACCTTC
TRBJ2-5,TRBV5-1,-,TRBD1,CASSLGQGQETQYF,TGCGCCAGCAGCTTGGGACAGGGCCAAGAGACCCAGTACTTC
TRBJ1-4,TRBV6-6,-,-,CASRYLGPPTNEKLFF,TGTGCCAGCAGATACTTGGGGCCCCCAACTAATGAAAAACTGTTTTTT
TRBJ1-5,TRBV6-6,-,TRBD1,CASSFGQGGQPQHF,TGTGCCAGCAGTTTCGGACAGGGAGGCCAGCCCCAGCATTTT
TRBJ1-1,TRBV6-6,-,-,CATIQGKGWNTEAFF,TGTGCCACCATTCAGGGCAAGGGATGGAACACTGAAGCTTTCTTT
TRBJ1-6,TRBV9,-,-,CASSVLAGGESPLHF,TGTGCCAGCAGCGTTCTGGCTGGCGGGGAATCACCCCTCCACTTT
TRBJ2-1,TRBV5-1,-,TRBD2,CASSLEWSSGIPPRNEQFF,TGCGCCAGCAGCTTGGAATGGAGTAGCGGGATCCCCCCCCGCAATGAGCAGTTCTTC
TRBJ2-5,TRBV5-1,-,-,CASSTSQETQYF,TGCGCCAGCAGCACCTCCCAGGAGACCCAGTACTTC
TRBJ2-1,TRBV18,-,TRBD2,CASSPPGLAGSNEQFF,TGTGCCAGCTCACCACCCGGACTAGCGGGATCTAATGAGCAGTTCTTC
TRBJ1-5,TRBV28,-,-,CASSLSGHQPQHF,TGTGCCAGCAGTTTATCGGGTCACCAGCCCCAGCATTTT
TRBJ2-1,TRBV3-1/TRBV3-2,-,-,CASSPDRGLDTHEQFF,TGTGCCAGCAGCCCAGACAGGGGACTAGACACGCATGAGCAGTTCTTC
TRBJ2-1,TRBV2,-,TRBD1,CASTGTGVRYEQFF,TGTGCCAGCACTGGGACAGGGGTGCGATATGAGCAGTTCTTC
TRBJ2-6,TRBV11-3,few,-,CASAQGANVLTF,TGTGCCAGCGCCCAGGGGGCCAACGTCCTGACTTTC
TRBJ2-5,TRBV5-1,-,-,CASSLGIAEAQETQYF,TGCGCCAGCAGCTTGGGGATAGCGGAGGCTCAAGAGACCCAGTACTTC
TRBJ2-3,TRBV7-6,-,-,CASSQGPTDTQYF,TGTGCCAGCAGCCAGGGTCCCACAGATACGCAGTATTTT
TRBJ1-1,TRBV6-5,-,-,CASSYSTGATEAFF,TGTGCCAGCAGTTACTCGACTGGGGCCACTGAAGCTTTCTTT